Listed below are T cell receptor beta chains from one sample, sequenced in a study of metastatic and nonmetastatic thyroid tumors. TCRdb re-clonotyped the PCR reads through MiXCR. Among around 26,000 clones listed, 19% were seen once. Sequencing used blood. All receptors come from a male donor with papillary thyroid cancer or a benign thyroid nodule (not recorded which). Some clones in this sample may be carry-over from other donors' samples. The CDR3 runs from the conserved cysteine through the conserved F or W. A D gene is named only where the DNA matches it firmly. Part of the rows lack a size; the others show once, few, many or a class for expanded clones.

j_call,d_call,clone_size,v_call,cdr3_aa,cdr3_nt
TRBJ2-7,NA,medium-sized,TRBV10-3,CAISVSYEQYF,TGTGCCATCAGTGTATCCTACGAGCAGTACTTC
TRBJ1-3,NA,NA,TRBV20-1,CSGRSGNTIYF,TGCAGTGGTAGGTCAGGAAACACCATATATTTT
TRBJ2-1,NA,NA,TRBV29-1,CSDEGVAGPPSYNEQFF,TGCAGCGATGAAGGAGTGGCAGGGCCCCCCTCCTACAATGAGCAGTTCTTC
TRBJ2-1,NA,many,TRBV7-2,CASSPLWGHEQFF,TGTGCCAGCAGCCCACTCTGGGGCCATGAGCAGTTCTTC
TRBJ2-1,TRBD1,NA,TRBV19,CASSNQGARYNEQFF,TGTGCCAGTAGTAATCAGGGGGCTCGGTACAATGAGCAGTTCTTC
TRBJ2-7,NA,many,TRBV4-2,CASSQTGLVYEQYF,TGTGCCAGCAGCCAAACGGGCCTGGTCTACGAGCAGTACTTC
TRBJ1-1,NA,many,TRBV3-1,CASSQWDRRVNTEAFF,TGTGCCAGCAGCCAATGGGATAGGAGGGTGAACACTGAAGCTTTCTTT
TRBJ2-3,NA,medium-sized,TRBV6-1,CASSEGPSLVDTQYF,TGTGCCAGCAGTGAAGGGCCCTCCTTGGTAGATACGCAGTATTTT
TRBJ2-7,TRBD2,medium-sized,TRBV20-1,CSAPRTSGNYEQYF,TGCAGTGCTCCACGGACTAGCGGGAATTACGAGCAGTACTTC
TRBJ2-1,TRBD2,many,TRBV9,CASSVAVGLAGGHNEQFF,TGTGCCAGCAGCGTAGCTGTTGGGCTAGCGGGGGGCCACAATGAGCAGTTCTTC
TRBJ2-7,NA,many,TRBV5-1,CASSSGPLYEQYF,TGCGCCAGCAGCTCGGGACCACTCTACGAGCAGTACTTC
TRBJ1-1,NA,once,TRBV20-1,CSANEMNTEAFF,TGCAGTGCTAACGAAATGAACACTGAAGCTTTCTTT
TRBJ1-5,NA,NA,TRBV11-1,CASSLDGTREWGNLPQHF,TGTGCCAGCAGCTTAGACGGGACCAGGGAGTGGGGCAATCTGCCCCAGCATTTT
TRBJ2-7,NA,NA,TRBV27,CASSPIDDGGYEQYF,TGTGCCAGCAGTCCGATCGATGACGGGGGCTACGAGCAGTACTTC
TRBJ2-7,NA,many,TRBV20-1,CSARQGPSYEQYF,TGCAGTGCTAGACAAGGACCCTCCTACGAGCAGTACTTC
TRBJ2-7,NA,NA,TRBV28,CASSFSPRGFYEQYF,TGTGCCAGCAGTTTCTCTCCGAGGGGATTCTACGAGCAGTACTTC
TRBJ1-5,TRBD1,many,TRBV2,CASSENRGIYANQPQHF,TGTGCCAGCAGTGAGAACAGGGGGATTTACGCCAATCAGCCCCAGCATTTT
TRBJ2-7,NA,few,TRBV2,CASGPGLLVYEQYF,TGTGCCAGCGGACCGGGACTTTTAGTTTACGAGCAGTACTTC
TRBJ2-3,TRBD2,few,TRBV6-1,CASSVSGRREGCTDTQYF,TGTGCCAGCAGTGTATCCGGGCGGCGGGAGGGTTGTACAGATACGCAGTATTTT
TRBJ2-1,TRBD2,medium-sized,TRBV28,CASSSWTSGSSEQFF,TGTGCCAGCAGTTCCTGGACTAGCGGGAGTTCTGAGCAGTTCTTC
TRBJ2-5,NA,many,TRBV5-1,CASSYTGPQETQYF,TGCGCCAGCAGCTATACAGGGCCTCAAGAGACCCAGTACTTC
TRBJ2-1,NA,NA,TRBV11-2,CASSSSMSSYNEQFF,TGTGCCAGCAGCTCCTCGATGAGCTCCTACAATGAGCAGTTCTTC